The source of this T cell receptor beta chain is a study of cytomegalovirus exposure and HLA in healthy donors. Findings and caveats of the study: An Asian-associated ancestry cluster reportedly showed fewer N-insertions than the approximately 670-donor mean in a later analysis.

The PCR employed 60 Vbeta primers together with 13 Jbeta primers. Libraries were prepared by immunoSEQ multiplex PCR; TCRdb keeps only in-frame clonotypes and omits some of them. The sample gives 150,000 to 200,000 clones, roughly 80% of which show up once; approximately 0.78% is in the top ten. A remark on this clone: The target antigen is unknown.

CDR3 length: 13 residues. Germline values: CDR1 SGHDT, CDR2 YYEEEE. V gave up 2 bases and J gave up 5 bases, with 8 bases separating them. The specimen sequenced was PBMCs. The chain joins TRBV5-6 to TRBJ1-5; D is perhaps TRBD1 (6 bases). This sequence was found in a woman between 18 and 29 years old in good health and CMV-seronegative. CDR3 DNA: TGTGCCAGCAGCTTAGGGGGAGATCAGCCCCAGCATTTT. Protein product: CASSLGGDQPQHF.